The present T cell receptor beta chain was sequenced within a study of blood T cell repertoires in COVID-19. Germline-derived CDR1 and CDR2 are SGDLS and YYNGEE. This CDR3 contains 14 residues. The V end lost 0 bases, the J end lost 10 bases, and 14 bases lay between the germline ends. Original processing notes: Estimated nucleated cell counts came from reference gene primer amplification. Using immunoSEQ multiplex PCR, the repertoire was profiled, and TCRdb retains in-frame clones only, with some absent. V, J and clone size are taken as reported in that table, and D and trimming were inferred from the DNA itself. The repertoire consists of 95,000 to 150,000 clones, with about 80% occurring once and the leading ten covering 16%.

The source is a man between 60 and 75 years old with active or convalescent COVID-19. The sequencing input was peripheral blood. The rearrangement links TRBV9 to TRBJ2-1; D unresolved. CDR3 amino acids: CASSVATGKREQFF. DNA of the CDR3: TGTGCCAGCAGCGTAGCTACGGGTAAGAGGGAGCAGTTCTTC.